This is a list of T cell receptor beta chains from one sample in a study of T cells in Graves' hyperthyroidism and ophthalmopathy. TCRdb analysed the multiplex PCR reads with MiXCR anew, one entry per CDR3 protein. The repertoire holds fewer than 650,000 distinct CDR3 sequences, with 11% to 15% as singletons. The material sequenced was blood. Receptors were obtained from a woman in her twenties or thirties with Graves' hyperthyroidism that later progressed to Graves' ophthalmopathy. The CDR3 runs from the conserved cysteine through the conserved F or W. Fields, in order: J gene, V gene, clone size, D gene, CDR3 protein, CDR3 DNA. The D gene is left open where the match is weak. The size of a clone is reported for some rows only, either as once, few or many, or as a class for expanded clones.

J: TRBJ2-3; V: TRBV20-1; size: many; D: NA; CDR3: CSASNRDLPTDTQYF; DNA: TGCAGTGCTAGCAACCGGGACTTGCCCACAGATACGCAGTATTTT
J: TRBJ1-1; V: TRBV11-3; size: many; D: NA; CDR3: CASSFPRGDTEAFF; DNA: TGTGCCAGCAGCTTCCCTCGGGGTGACACTGAAGCTTTCTTT
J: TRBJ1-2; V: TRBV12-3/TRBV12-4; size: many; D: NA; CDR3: CASRAAATNHGYTF; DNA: TGTGCCAGCAGAGCGGCCGCGACAAATCATGGCTACACCTTC
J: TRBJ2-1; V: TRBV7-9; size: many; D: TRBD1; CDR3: CASSSDRGARDEQFF; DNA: TGTGCCAGCAGCTCGGACAGGGGGGCTAGGGATGAGCAGTTCTTC
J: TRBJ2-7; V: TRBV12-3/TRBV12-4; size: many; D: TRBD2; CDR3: CASSFSAGVYEQYF; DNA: TGTGCCAGCAGTTTTTCAGCGGGAGTCTACGAGCAGTACTTC
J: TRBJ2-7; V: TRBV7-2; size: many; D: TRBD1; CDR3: CASSLTVAGGNEQYF; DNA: TGTGCCAGCAGCTTAACGGTAGCAGGGGGCAACGAGCAGTACTTC
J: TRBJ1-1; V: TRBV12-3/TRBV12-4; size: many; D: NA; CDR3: CASRLGGTEAFF; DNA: TGTGCCAGCAGGTTAGGGGGTACTGAAGCTTTCTTT
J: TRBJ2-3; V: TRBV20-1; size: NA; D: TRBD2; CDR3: CSADPGLAGADTQYF; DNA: TGCAGTGCGGACCCTGGACTAGCGGGAGCAGATACGCAGTATTTT
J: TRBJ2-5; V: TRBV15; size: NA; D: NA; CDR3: CATSRRTALETQYF; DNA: TGTGCCACCAGCAGGCGGACAGCCTTGGAGACCCAGTACTTC
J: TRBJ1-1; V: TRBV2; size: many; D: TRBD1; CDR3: CASIERGGTAEAFF; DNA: TGTGCCAGCATCGAGAGGGGGGGGACAGCCGAAGCTTTCTTT
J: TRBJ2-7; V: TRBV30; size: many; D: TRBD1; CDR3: CAWSVRRRTGNYEQYF; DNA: TGTGCCTGGAGTGTAAGGCGAAGGACAGGGAACTACGAGCAGTACTTC
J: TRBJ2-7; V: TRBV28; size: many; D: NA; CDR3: CASSYISSPYEQYF; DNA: TGTGCCAGCAGCTATATTTCCTCTCCCTACGAGCAGTACTTC
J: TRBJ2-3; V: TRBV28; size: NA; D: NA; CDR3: CASGAGQDTQYF; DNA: TGTGCCAGCGGGGCGGGCCAAGATACGCAGTATTTT
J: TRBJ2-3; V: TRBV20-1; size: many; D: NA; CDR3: CSARVGASTDTQYF; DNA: TGCAGTGCTAGGGTTGGAGCTAGCACAGATACGCAGTATTTT
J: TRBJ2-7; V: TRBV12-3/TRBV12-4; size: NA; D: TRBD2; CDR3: CASSFRTSGGVTYEQYF; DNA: TGTGCCAGCAGTTTCCGGACTAGCGGGGGCGTTACCTACGAGCAGTACTTC
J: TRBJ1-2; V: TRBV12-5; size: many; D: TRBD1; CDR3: CASGLVQGGTNYGYTF; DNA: TGTGCTAGTGGTTTGGTACAGGGGGGGACGAACTATGGCTACACCTTC